This T cell receptor beta chain emerged from a study of low-dose radiotherapy and immunotherapy resistance in tumors (dated by TCRdb to between 2021 and 2024). Some background on the complete study: Cohort 1 received 0.5 Gy per fraction every 2 weeks, with a prescribed total PTV dose of 6.5 Gy. Patients in Cohort 2 were given 1 Gy per fraction every two weeks, for a total of 13 Gy across 26 weeks. Nivolumab was administered intravenously as a 240 mg flat dose every two weeks, and ipilimumab was administered intravenously at 1 mg/kg every six weeks. Cyclophosphamide 200 mg/m2 was given intravenously every two weeks, one day before each radiation and immunotherapy administration. Patients took aspirin 300 mg orally once daily for four cycles, starting on cycle 1 day 1. No randomization into treatment groups was done for the people taking part in the trial. The translational analysis covered eight patients: three from the first dose cohort and the first five from the second dose cohort.

First-strand cDNA was synthesized using Superscript III and a set of TRAV- and TRBV-specific primers, so that both TCRalpha and TCRbeta chains were covered. TCRs were amplified with Phusion for roughly 20 PCR cycles using a constant-region primer together with the adapter attached to the V primers. Amplification of the isolated mRNA was done with the MessageAmp II aRNA Amplification Kit, which involved a roughly 16-hour in vitro transcription at 37 degrees C. The Dynabeads mRNA DIRECT Purification Kit was used to isolate the mRNA for TCR sequencing. Indexed Illumina adapters were added in a second Phusion PCR of 20 to 30 cycles, after which AMPure XP beads were used to purify the products. An Illumina MiniSeq instrument was used to deep-sequence the TCRalpha and TCRbeta libraries. As for the original processing: Custom Perl scripts pooled TCR sequences encoding the same protein, removed out-of-frame sequences and computed each clonotype's abundance. The analysis excluded TCR sequences that were supported by just one read. The metrics used to describe the repertoires included Shannon entropy, Gini index, clonality, richness, and the frequency of TCRs shared between repertoires. TCRdb reran the public reads through fastp at Q25 and MiXCR, keeping productive beta chains. One record per CDR3 amino acid sequence lists the most common genes and DNA. The V and J calls were determined by TCRdb, not by the authors. The sample table lists 100,000 or so distinct CDR3 sequences, more than 8.5% of them with a count of one. Roughly 1% of the sample rests with the top ten.

The sample's time point label is to be understood as: before trial treatment. Donors were enrolled in RACIN, a single-arm phase I dose-escalation trial combining nivolumab, ipilimumab, aspirin, low-dose cyclophosphamide and low-dose radiotherapy. Patients were eligible if they had advanced solid tumors that were TIL-negative. This clonotype was found many times. No antigen is known for it. No clone much larger than this one lies a single base away; base qualities are absent. The CDR3 holds 12 amino acids from the cysteine to the phenylalanine. Only the CDR3 portion is preserved as DNA: 36 bases, with reading frame beginning at the first base. The germline V gene specifies MNHEY as CDR1 and SVGEGT as CDR2. The V end loses 6 bases and the J end loses 0 bases, and a stretch of 2 bases separates them.

The input for sequencing was PBMCs, taken before treatment. The TCR originated in a male donor with prostate cancer. The V and J genes are TRBV6-2 or TRBV6-3 and TRBJ2-2, with no D gene named confidently. The CDR3 amino acid sequence is: CASSTNTGELFF. The base sequence is TGTGCCAGCAGCACGAACACCGGGGAGCTGTTTTTT.